Presented here are 18 T cell receptor beta chains from one specimen sequenced in a study of shared clonotypes between healthy human individuals. The method was immunoSEQ multiplex PCR; TCRdb's version includes in-frame clones alone and lacks a portion of them. The sample includes roughly 640,000 clones, about 74% of them seen just once. Sequences were obtained from memory CD4+ T cells sorted from blood. Subset: CD45RA-negative fraction. The source is a woman in her 30s in good health.

This clone was picked up a small number of times. Other DNA sequences in this sample translate to the same CDR3. The rearrangement joins TRBV14 to TRBJ2-7; D may be TRBD2 (5 bases). V shed 5 bases and J shed 1 base, with 12 bases lying between them. This CDR3 is 14 amino acids long. Per germline, CDR1 SGHDN and CDR2 FVKESK. CDR3: CASSGLATSYEQYF. DNA of the CDR3: TGTGCCAGCAGCGGCCTAGCCACTTCCTACGAGCAGTACTTC.

The chain couples TRBV28 to TRBJ2-7; D is unresolved. Germline V gene lookup returns CDR1 MDHEN and CDR2 SYDVKM. V lost 4 bases and J lost 3, with 16 bases in between. The length of the CDR3 is 15 residues. CDR3 nucleotides: TGTGCCAGCAGTTCCCGAACGAGGCAACTCTACGAGCAGTACTTC. It yields the protein CASSSRTRQLYEQYF.

The V and J genes are TRBV5-1 and TRBJ2-5, with D possibly being TRBD2 (6 bases). The germline CDR1 and CDR2 sequences are SGHRS and YFSETQ. The CDR3 runs 14 residues. V was clipped by 1 base and J by 5 bases, with 12 bases between them. This CDR3 is CASSLRRAEETQYF. Here the CDR3 DNA reads TGCGCCAGCAGCTTGAGGAGGGCTGAGGAGACCCAGTACTTC.

The gene calls are TRBV15 and TRBJ2-5, with a weak D call TRBD1 (6 bases). CDR3 length: 15 residues. With 2 bases removed from V and 0 bases from J, the gap between germline ends came to 10 bases. Per the germline V gene, CDR1 is LNHNV and CDR2 is YYDKDF (reference sequence). CDR3 in amino acids: CATSRQTGYQETQYF. In DNA, the CDR3 is TGTGCCACCAGCAGACAAACAGGGTACCAAGAGACCCAGTACTTC.

The V and J genes are TRBV28 and TRBJ1-1; D not certain. In germline, CDR1 is MDHEN, CDR2 SYDVKM. The CDR3 has 13 amino acids. V was pared by 1 base and J by 11 bases, with 14 bases between. CDR3 sequence reads: CASSLSVGVGAFF. As DNA, the CDR3 is TGTGCCAGCAGTTTATCTGTTGGGGTAGGGGCTTTCTTT.

The V gene is TRBV11-2, the J gene TRBJ2-3; 12 bases align to TRBD2. Germline lookup yields CDR1 SGHAT and CDR2 FQNNGV. The CDR3 spans 17 residues. V lost 1 base, J lost 6 bases, and 8 bases stayed unmatched. The CDR3 sequence: CASSLAVGTSGRDTQYF. The CDR3 nucleotides are TGTGCCAGCAGCTTAGCAGTCGGGACTAGCGGGCGGGATACGCAGTATTTT.

The chain uses TRBV4-1 and TRBJ1-5, with D possibly matching TRBD1 (6 bases). Germline CDR1 is MGHRA and CDR2 is YSYEKL. The ends were cut back, 4 bases at V and 0 bases at J, with 16 bases in the middle. The CDR3 runs to 17 residues. The CDR3 sequence: CASSPRTAALSNQPQHF. The CDR3 coding sequence is TGCGCCAGCAGCCCCCGGACAGCGGCCCTTAGCAATCAGCCCCAGCATTTT.

The V gene is TRBV2, the J gene TRBJ2-3; TRBD2 aligns across 11 bases. V dropped 4 bases and J dropped 3; count of bases not matched to a gene: 12. The CDR3 runs 18 residues. Germline V gives CDR1 SNHLY, CDR2 FYNNEI. The CDR3 coding sequence is TGTGCCAGCAGTGGGCAACCCACACTAGCGGGAGCGACAGATACGCAGTATTTT. As protein: CASSGQPTLAGATDTQYF.

The sample holds many counts of this clone. V gene TRBV19 combines with J gene TRBJ2-1, with 7 bases that match TRBD2. Germline CDR1 reads LNHDA; CDR2 reads SQIVND (reference sequence). The CDR3 is 17 amino acids. With 7 bases clipped from V and 5 bases from J, the junction kept 17 bases outside the gene matches. The CDR3 here is CASTPPAGVRPDNEQFF. The DNA of the CDR3 is TGTGCCAGTACCCCCCCCGCGGGAGTCCGCCCTGACAATGAGCAGTTCTTC. The variable domain in full, with the rest retrieved from reference TRBV19 and TRBJ2-1, is DGGITQSPKYLFRKEGQNVTLSCEQNLNHDAMYWYRQDPGQGLRLIYYSQIVNDFQKGDIAEGYSVSREKKESFPLTVTSAQKNPTAFYLCASTPPAGVRPDNEQFFGPGTRLTVL.

This clone was detected ten times or more. This sample also contains other DNA sequences that code for the same CDR3. The rearrangement uses TRBV5-1 and TRBJ2-1, with D uncertain. V was shortened by 2 bases and J by 0 bases, with 9 bases between the two germline ends. The CDR3 loop spans 15 amino acids. The V gene's germline CDR1 is SGHRS and CDR2 YFSETQ. Here the CDR3 reads CASSFSVGSYNEQFF. CDR3 DNA sequence: TGCGCCAGCAGCTTCAGCGTTGGCTCCTACAATGAGCAGTTCTTC.

The V gene is TRBV18, the J gene TRBJ2-7, with 11 bases matching TRBD1. The ends lost 3 bases at V and 0 bases at J; junction bases unmatched: 4. The CDR3 covers 16 residues. Germline loops: CDR1 KGHSH, CDR2 LQKENI. The CDR3 DNA sequence: TGTGCCAGCTCACCCACGGGACAGGGGGTCTCCTACGAGCAGTACTTC. Amino acid sequence: CASSPTGQGVSYEQYF. Full variable domain (outside the CDR3, taken from reference TRBV18 and TRBJ2-7): NAGVMQNPRHLVRRRGQEARLRCSPMKGHSHVYWYRQLPEEGLKFMVYLQKENIIDESGMPKERFSAEFPKEGPSILRIQQVVRGDSAAYFCASSPTGQGVSYEQYFGPGTRLTVT.

The chain has TRBV27 and TRBJ1-3, with TRBD1 identical over 9 bases. The CDR3 consists of 19 residues. Germline CDR1 is MNHEY and CDR2 is SMNVEV (reference sequence). The V segment lost 10 bases and the J segment 0 bases; nucleotides outside the gene matches: 19. The CDR3 protein is CATPSPGTGLLYSGNTIYF. Written as DNA, the CDR3 is TGTGCCACCCCCTCCCCCGGGACAGGGCTACTATACTCTGGAAACACCATATATTTT.

J is TRBJ2-1 and V is TRBV5-8; D uncertain. In germline, CDR1 is SGHTS, CDR2 YDEGEE. V shed 2 bases and J shed 8 bases, with 11 bases lying between them. The CDR3 is 13 amino acids. CDR3 DNA: TGTGCCAGCAGCTTAGCCCATATGGATGAGCAGTTCTTC. It is translated as CASSLAHMDEQFF.

This clone occurred a few times. Different DNA sequences within this sample yield the same CDR3. As DNA, the CDR3 is TGTGCCAGCAGCTCGACAGGGGTCTATGGCTACACCTTC. It encodes CASSSTGVYGYTF. The chain employs TRBV5-8 and TRBJ1-2, with 8 bases aligning to TRBD1. The CDR3 totals 13 residues. Looked up from germline, CDR1 is SGHTS and CDR2 is YDEGEE. Losses at the gene ends were 3 bases for V and 4 bases for J; bases not matched to a gene: 2.

This sequence joins TRBV27 and TRBJ2-7, with TRBD2 matching over 9 bases. V lost 4 bases to trimming and J lost 5 bases; unmatched junction nucleotides: 3. The CDR3 runs to 13 residues. Germline-derived CDR1 and CDR2 are MNHEY and SMNVEV (reference sequence). CDR3 protein: CASSSIAGDEQYF. CDR3 DNA: TGTGCCAGCAGTTCAATAGCGGGGGACGAGCAGTACTTC.

The V gene is TRBV5-1, the J gene TRBJ1-3, with a weak D call TRBD1 (6 bases). Germline CDR1 reads SGHRS; CDR2 reads YFSETQ. V was shortened by 4 bases and J by 4 bases, with 15 bases between the two germline ends. This CDR3 comprises 15 residues. The CDR3 protein is CASSPTGMEGNTIYF. Here the CDR3 DNA reads TGCGCCAGCAGCCCCACAGGGATGGAAGGAAACACCATATATTTT.

The chain couples TRBV19 to TRBJ2-7; 9 nucleotides align to TRBD1. The CDR3 length is 14 residues. V lost 5 bases, J lost 6 bases, and 8 bases stayed unmatched. Per germline, CDR1 LNHDA and CDR2 SQIVND (reference sequence). DNA of the CDR3: TGTGCCAGTAGTCCTTCGGGACAGGGTGGCGAGCAGTACTTC. Protein sequence: CASSPSGQGGEQYF.

This clone appeared a single time. Being one base from a much bigger clone, this may be a read error. The sample carries other DNA sequences with the same CDR3. V is TRBV5-1 and J is TRBJ2-3; no firm D call. Germline CDR1 is SGHRS and CDR2 is YFSETQ. The CDR3 has 14 amino acids. Trimming took off 2 bases at V and 2 bases at J, with 9 bases between the two ends. CDR3 sequence: CASSLEQLTDTQYF. CDR3 DNA sequence: TGCGCCAGCAGCTTAGAACAGCTCACAGATACGCAGTATTTT.